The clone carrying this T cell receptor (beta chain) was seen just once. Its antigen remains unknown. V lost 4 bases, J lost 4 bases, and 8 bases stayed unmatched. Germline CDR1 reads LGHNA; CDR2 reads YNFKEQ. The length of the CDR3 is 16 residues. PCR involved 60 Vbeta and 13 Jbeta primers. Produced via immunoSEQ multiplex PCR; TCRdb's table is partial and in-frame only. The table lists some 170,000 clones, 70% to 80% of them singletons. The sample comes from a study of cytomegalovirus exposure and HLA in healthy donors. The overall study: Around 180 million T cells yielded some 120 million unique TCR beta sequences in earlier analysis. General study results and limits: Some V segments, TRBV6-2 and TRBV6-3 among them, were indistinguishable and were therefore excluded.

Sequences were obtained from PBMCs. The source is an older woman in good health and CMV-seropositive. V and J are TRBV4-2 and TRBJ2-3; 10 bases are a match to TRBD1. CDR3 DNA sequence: TGTGCCAGCAGCCTAGCGACAGGGGGCAGCCCAGATACGCAGTATTTT. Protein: CASSLATGGSPDTQYF.